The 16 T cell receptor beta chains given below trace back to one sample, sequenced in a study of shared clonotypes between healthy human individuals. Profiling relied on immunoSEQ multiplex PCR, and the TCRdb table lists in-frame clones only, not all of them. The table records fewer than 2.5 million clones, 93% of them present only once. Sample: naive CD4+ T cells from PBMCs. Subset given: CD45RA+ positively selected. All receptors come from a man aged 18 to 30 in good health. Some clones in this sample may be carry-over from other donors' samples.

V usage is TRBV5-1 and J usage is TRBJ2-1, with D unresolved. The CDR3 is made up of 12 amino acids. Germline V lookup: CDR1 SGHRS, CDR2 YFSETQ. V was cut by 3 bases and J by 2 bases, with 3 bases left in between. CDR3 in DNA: TGCGCCAGCAGCTATGCCTACAATGAGCAGTTCTTC. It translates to CASSYAYNEQFF.

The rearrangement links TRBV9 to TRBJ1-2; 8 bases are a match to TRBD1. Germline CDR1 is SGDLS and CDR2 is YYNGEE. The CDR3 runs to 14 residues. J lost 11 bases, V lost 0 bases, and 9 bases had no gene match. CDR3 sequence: CASSVARAGGIYTF. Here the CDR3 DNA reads TGTGCCAGCAGCGTAGCTCGGGCAGGGGGCATATACACCTTC. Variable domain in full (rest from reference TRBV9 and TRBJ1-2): DSGVTQTPKHLITATGQRVTLRCSPRSGDLSVYWYQQSLDQGLQFLIQYYNGEERAKGNILERFSAQQFPDLHSELNLSSLELGDSALYFCASSVARAGGIYTFGSGTRLTVV.

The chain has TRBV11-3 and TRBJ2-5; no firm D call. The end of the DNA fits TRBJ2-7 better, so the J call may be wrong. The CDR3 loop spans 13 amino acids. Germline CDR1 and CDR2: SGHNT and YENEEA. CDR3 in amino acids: CASSKNVGYEQYF. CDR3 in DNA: TGTGCCAGCAGCAAAAATGTCGGATACGAGCAGTACTTC.

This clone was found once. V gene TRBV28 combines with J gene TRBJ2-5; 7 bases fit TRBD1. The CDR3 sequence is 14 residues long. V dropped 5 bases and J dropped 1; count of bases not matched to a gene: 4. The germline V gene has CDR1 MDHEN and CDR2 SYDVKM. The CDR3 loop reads CASSGWTGQETQYF. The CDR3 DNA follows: TGTGCCAGCAGTGGGTGGACAGGCCAAGAGACCCAGTACTTC.

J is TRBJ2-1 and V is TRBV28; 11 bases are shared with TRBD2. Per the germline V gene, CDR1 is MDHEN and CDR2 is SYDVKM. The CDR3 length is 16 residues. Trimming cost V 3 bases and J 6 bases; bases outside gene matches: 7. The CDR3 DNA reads TGTGCCAGCAGTTTTGCTGGACTAGCGGGTGGCAATGAGCAGTTCTTC. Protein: CASSFAGLAGGNEQFF.

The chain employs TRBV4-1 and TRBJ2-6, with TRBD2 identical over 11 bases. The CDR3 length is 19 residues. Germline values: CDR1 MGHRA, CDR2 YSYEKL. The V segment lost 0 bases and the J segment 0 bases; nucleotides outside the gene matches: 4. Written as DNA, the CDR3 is TGCGCCAGCAGCCAAGATCGGGGACTAGCGGACTCTGGGGCCAACGTCCTGACTTTC. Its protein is CASSQDRGLADSGANVLTF.

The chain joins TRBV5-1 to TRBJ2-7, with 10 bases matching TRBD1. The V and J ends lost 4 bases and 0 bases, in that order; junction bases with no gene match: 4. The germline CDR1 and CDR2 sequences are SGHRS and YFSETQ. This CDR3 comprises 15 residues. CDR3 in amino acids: CASSPGTGDSYEQYF. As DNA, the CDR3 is TGCGCCAGCAGCCCGGGGACAGGGGACTCCTACGAGCAGTACTTC.

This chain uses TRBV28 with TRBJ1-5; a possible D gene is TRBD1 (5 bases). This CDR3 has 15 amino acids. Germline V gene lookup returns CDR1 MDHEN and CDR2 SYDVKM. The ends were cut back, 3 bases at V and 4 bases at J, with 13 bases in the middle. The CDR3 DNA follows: TGTGCCAGCAGTTTTATACGAGGGGATAATCAGCCCCAGCATTTT. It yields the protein CASSFIRGDNQPQHF.

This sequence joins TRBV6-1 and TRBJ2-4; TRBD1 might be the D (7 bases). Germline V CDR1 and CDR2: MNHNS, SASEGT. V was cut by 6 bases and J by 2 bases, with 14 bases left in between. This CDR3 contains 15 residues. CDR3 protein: CASRETGRSKNIQYF. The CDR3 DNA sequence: TGTGCCAGCAGGGAGACAGGGAGGTCCAAAAACATTCAGTACTTC.

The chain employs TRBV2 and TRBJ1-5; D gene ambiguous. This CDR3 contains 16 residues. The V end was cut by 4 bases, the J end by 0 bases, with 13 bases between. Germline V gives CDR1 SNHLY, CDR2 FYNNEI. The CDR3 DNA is TGTGCCAGCAGTGTTAGGGCAGCAGATAGCAATCAGCCCCAGCATTTT. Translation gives CASSVRAADSNQPQHF.

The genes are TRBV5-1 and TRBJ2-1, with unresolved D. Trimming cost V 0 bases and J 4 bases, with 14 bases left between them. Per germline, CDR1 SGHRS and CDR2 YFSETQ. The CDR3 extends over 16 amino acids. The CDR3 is CASSLGSRDQYNEQFF. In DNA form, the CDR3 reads TGCGCCAGCAGCTTGGGCAGCCGAGATCAATACAATGAGCAGTTCTTC. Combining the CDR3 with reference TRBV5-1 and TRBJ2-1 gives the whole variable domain KAGVTQTPRYLIKTRGQQVTLSCSPISGHRSVSWYQQTPGQGLQFLFEYFSETQRNKGNFPGRFSGRQFSNSRSEMNVSTLELGDSALYLCASSLGSRDQYNEQFFGPGTRLTVL.

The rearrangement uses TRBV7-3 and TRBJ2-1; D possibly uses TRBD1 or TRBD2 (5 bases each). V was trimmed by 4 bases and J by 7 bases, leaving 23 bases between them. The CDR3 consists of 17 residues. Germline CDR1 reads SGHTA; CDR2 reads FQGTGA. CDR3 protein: CASSYLNRDLPSNEQFF. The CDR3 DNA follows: TGTGCCAGCAGCTACCTGAACCGGGACCTACCGTCGAATGAGCAGTTCTTC.

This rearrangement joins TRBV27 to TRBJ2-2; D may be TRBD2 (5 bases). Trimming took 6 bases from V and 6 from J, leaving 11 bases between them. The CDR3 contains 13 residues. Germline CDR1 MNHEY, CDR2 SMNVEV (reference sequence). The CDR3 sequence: CASRTSWAGELFF. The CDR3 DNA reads TGTGCCAGCAGAACTAGTTGGGCCGGGGAGCTGTTTTTT.

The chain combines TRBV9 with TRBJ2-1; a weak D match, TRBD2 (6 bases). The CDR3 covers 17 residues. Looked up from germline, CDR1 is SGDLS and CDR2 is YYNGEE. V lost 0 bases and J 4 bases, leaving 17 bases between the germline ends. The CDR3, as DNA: TGTGCCAGCAGCGTAGCCCCGGACTATCGACGGTACAATGAGCAGTTCTTC. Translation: CASSVAPDYRRYNEQFF. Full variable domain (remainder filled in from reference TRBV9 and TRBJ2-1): DSGVTQTPKHLITATGQRVTLRCSPRSGDLSVYWYQQSLDQGLQFLIQYYNGEERAKGNILERFSAQQFPDLHSELNLSSLELGDSALYFCASSVAPDYRRYNEQFFGPGTRLTVL.

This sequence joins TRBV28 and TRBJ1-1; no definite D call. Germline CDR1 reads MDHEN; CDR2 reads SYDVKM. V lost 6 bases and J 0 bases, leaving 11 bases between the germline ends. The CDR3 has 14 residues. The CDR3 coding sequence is TGTGCCAGCAGCCCCCAGGCTATGAACACTGAAGCTTTCTTT. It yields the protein CASSPQAMNTEAFF.

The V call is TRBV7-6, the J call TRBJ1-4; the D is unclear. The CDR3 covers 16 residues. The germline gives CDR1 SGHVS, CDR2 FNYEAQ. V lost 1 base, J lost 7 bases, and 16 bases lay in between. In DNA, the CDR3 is TGTGCCAGCAGCTTAGTCGGCAGCCCCCGTCCTGAAAAACTGTTTTTT. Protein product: CASSLVGSPRPEKLFF.